These 7 T cell receptor beta chains were sequenced from one sample in a study of T cells in Graves' hyperthyroidism and ophthalmopathy. Template material for amplifying TCR beta CDR3 regions consisted of RNA transcripts. Using the HTBI primer set, a first-round RT-PCR was run on the TCR CDR3. Each CDR3 protein gets one entry after TCRdb re-called the multiplex PCR reads with MiXCR. The sample holds about 420,000 distinct CDR3 sequences, 15% to 18% seen once. The sequenced material came from blood. The receptor set was obtained from a young woman with Graves' hyperthyroidism.

In its sample, this clonotype was seen many times. The chain links TRBV27 to TRBJ1-1; D gene unclear. V shed 0 bases and J shed 1 base, with 9 bases lying between them. The CDR3 loop spans 15 amino acids. Germline CDR1 and CDR2: MNHEY and SMNVEV (reference sequence). The CDR3 nucleotides read TGTGCCAGCAGTTTATCTCGGATGGGGAACACTGAAGCTTTCTTT. Translated: CASSLSRMGNTEAFF.

The V and J genes are TRBV27 and TRBJ1-4; D might be TRBD1 (5 bases). Germline-derived CDR1 and CDR2 are MNHEY and SMNVEV (reference sequence). The CDR3 is 17 amino acids. V gave up 1 base and J gave up 0 bases, with 12 bases separating them. CDR3 region: CASSLFGGGATNEKLFF. CDR3 nucleotides: TGTGCCAGCAGTTTATTTGGGGGGGGTGCAACTAATGAAAAACTGTTTTTT.

This clonotype was counted between two and nine times. The rearrangement uses TRBV19 and TRBJ2-7; possible D gene TRBD1, 7 bases. The CDR3 covers 17 residues. Germline-derived CDR1 and CDR2 are LNHDA and SQIVND (reference sequence). With 6 bases removed from V and 2 bases from J, the gap between germline ends came to 23 bases. CDR3 coding DNA: TGTGCCAGTAGCCATCCCCTTCGAGGAGGGACAGCCTACGAGCAGTACTTC. Translation gives CASSHPLRGGTAYEQYF.

The sample holds a few counts of this clonotype. The V gene is TRBV3-1, the J gene TRBJ2-1; D uncertain. The CDR3 spans 14 residues. CDR1 is LGHDT, CDR2 YNNKEL, per germline (reference sequence). Trimming stripped 2 bases from V and 4 bases from J, with 9 bases between. The CDR3 loop reads CASSQSLEYNEQFF. DNA of the CDR3: TGTGCCAGCAGCCAATCTCTCGAATACAATGAGCAGTTCTTC.

The rearrangement joins TRBV12-3 or TRBV12-4 to TRBJ1-3, with no clear D. The CDR3 length is 12 residues. The V end lost 3 bases, the J end lost 4 bases, and 4 bases lay between the germline ends. The CDR3 is CASSFGGNTIYF. The CDR3 bases are TGTGCCAGCAGTTTTGGCGGAAACACCATATATTTT.

This clonotype was recorded at least ten times. This rearrangement joins TRBV10-3 to TRBJ1-5, with 7 bases identical to TRBD1. Germline lookup yields CDR1 ENHRY and CDR2 SYGVKD. V lost 0 bases, J lost 4 bases, and 3 bases stayed unmatched. CDR3 size: 15 residues. As DNA, the CDR3 is TGTGCCATCAGTGAGTCGGGGACAGAGAATCAGCCCCAGCATTTT. It specifies CAISESGTENQPQHF.

At least ten counts were recorded for this clonotype. The J gene is TRBJ2-5, the V gene TRBV5-1; unclear D gene. This CDR3 spans 14 amino acids. CDR1 and CDR2 (germline): SGHRS, YFSETQ. V lost 0 bases and J lost 1, with 7 bases in between. The CDR3 loop reads CASSLVPSQETQYF. In nucleotides, the CDR3 is TGCGCCAGCAGCTTGGTACCTAGCCAAGAGACCCAGTACTTC. Filled out from reference TRBV5-1 and TRBJ2-5, the complete variable domain reads KAGVTQTPRYLIKTRGQQVTLSCSPISGHRSVSWYQQTPGQGLQFLFEYFSETQRNKGNFPGRFSGRQFSNSRSEMNVSTLELGDSALYLCASSLVPSQETQYFGPGTRLLVL.